Shown below are 5 T cell receptor beta chains from a single sample sequenced in a study of regulatory T cells in long-lasting Graves disease (dated by TCRdb to the early 2020s). The sample's time point label is to be understood as: persistent/refractory GD, antithyroid drugs over 5 years with positive TRAb. For both TCR sequencing and RNA sequencing, RNA was extracted from PBMCs in TRIzol. The library was made by multiplex PCR. TCRdb records Illumina HiSeq 4000 as the sequencer. CDR3 regions were amplified by Arm-PCR with iRepertoire HTBI primers to construct TCR beta libraries. TCRdb took the public reads, trimmed them with fastp at Q25, ran MiXCR for clone calling and kept in-frame beta chains. CDR3 protein duplicates are merged, each entry listing the most common genes and DNA. The sample records approximately 690,000 distinct CDR3 sequences, around 30% of which are singletons. The ten most abundant clones make up under 50% of the sample.

Material: peripheral blood mononuclear cells (PBMCs), obtained when the disease was refractory, from a patient treated with antithyroid drugs. The receptors were gathered from a female donor with Graves disease.

Only a few counts were recorded for this clonotype. V is TRBV19 and J is TRBJ1-5, with TRBD1 as a possible D gene (6 bases). V lost 4 bases and J 3 bases, leaving 13 bases between the germline ends. This CDR3 comprises 15 residues. Germline V gene lookup returns CDR1 LNHDA and CDR2 SQIVND (reference sequence). The CDR3 protein is CASSTTGSNNQPQHF. CDR3 coding DNA: TGTGCCAGTAGTACCACAGGGTCGAACAATCAGCCCCAGCATTTT.

The chain uses TRBV28 and TRBJ1-5, with TRBD1 matching 8 bases. CDR1 and CDR2 from the germline V gene are MDHEN and SYDVKM. V shed 7 bases and J 4 bases; nucleotides not matched to a gene: 12. The CDR3 length is 16 residues. This chain's CDR3 is CASTLKWTGRNQPQHF. The CDR3 DNA is TGTGCCAGCACCCTGAAGTGGACAGGGAGGAATCAGCCCCAGCATTTT.

V gene TRBV6-5 combines with J gene TRBJ1-3; D unclear. The germline gives CDR1 MNHEY, CDR2 SVGAGI. This CDR3 contains 14 residues. The V and J ends lost 0 bases and 4 bases respectively, with 7 bases between them. CDR3 DNA sequence: TGTGCCAGCAGTTACTCGACTCAGGGAAACACCATATATTTT. Translating gives CASSYSTQGNTIYF.

In this sample, this clonotype turned up many times. V usage is TRBV2 and J usage is TRBJ1-1, with D tentatively TRBD1 (5 bases). CDR3 length: 18 amino acids. V was cut by 4 bases and J by 1 base, with 22 bases left in between. CDR1 and CDR2 from the germline V gene are SNHLY and FYNNEI. CDR3 residues: CASSASNPRVHGNTEAFF. DNA for the CDR3: TGTGCCAGCAGTGCCTCAAACCCCAGGGTCCATGGGAACACTGAAGCTTTCTTT.

This clonotype came up a few times. The chain combines TRBV6-2 or TRBV6-3 with TRBJ2-3, with D possibly TRBD2 on 6 matching bases. The V end was cut by 0 bases, the J end by 5 bases, with 12 bases between. The CDR3 loop spans 15 amino acids. Germline V gene sequence: CDR1 MNHEY, CDR2 SVGEGT. The CDR3 here is CASSYSLGGVDTQYF. DNA of the CDR3: TGTGCCAGCAGTTACTCGTTGGGCGGGGTAGATACGCAGTATTTT.